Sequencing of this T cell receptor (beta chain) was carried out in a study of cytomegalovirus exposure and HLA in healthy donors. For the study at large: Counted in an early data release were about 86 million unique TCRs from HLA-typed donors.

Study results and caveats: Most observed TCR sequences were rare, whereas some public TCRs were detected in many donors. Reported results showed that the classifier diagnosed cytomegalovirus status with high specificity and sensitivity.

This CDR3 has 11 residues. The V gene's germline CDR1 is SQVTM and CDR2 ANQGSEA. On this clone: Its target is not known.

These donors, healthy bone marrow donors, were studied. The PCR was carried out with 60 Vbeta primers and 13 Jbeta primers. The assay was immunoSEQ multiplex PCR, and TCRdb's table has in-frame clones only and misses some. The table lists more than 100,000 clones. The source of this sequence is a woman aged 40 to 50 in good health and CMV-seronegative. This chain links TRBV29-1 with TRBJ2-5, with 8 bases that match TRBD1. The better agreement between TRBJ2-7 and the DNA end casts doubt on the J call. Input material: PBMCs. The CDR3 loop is CSAGGWDEQYF. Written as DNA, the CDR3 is TGCAGCGCAGGGGGCTGGGACGAGCAGTACTTC.